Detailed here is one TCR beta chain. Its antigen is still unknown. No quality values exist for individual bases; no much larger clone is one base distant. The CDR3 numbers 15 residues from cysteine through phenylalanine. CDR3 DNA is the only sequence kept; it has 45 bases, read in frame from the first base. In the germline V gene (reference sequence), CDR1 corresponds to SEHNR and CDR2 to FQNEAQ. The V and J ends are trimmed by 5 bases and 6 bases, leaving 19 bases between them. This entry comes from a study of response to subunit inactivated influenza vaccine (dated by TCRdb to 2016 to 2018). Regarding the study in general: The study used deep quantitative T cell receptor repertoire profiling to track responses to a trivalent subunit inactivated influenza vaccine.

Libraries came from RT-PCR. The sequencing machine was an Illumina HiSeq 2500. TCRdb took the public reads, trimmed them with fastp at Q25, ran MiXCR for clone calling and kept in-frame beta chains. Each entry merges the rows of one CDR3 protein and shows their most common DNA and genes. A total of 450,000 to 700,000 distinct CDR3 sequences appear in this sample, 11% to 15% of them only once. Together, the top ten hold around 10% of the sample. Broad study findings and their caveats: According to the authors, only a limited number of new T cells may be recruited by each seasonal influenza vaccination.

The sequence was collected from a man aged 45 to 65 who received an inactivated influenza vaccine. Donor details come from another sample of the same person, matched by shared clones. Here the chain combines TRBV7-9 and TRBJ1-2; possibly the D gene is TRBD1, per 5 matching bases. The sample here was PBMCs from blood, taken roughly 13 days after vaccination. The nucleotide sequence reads TGTGCCAGCAGCCTAAGGGGCAGGGAAGAGAATGGCTACACCTTC. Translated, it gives CASSLRGREENGYTF.